What follows is one T cell receptor beta chain and its context. Its target is not known. Ophthalmopathy cases met thresholds of Clinical Activity Score at least 3, NOSPECS grade at least 4 and duration under 3 months. Together with thyroid ultrasound, orbital computed tomography, serum thyroxine and TRAb, clinical symptoms were used for diagnoses. The PBMCs had their origin in approximately 10 ml of fresh peripheral blood. This entry belongs to a study of T cells in Graves' hyperthyroidism and ophthalmopathy. Findings and limits, study-wide: Most expanded thyroid clonotypes above 0.001 also appeared in blood.

From RNA transcripts, TCR beta CDR3 regions were amplified. Using the HTBI primer set, a first-round RT-PCR was run on the TCR CDR3. One entry per CDR3 protein, called by TCRdb with MiXCR from the multiplex PCR reads. The sample contains a few hundred thousand distinct CDR3 sequences, roughly 20% of which appear only once. This TCR was sampled from a man aged 18 to 29 with Graves' ophthalmopathy. Sequencing input: blood.

The DNA of the CDR3 is TGTGCCACCAGCAGAGACACCGGAAAACTGTTTTTT. Its translation: CATSRDTGKLFF. The chain joins TRBV15 to TRBJ1-4; D gene ambiguous. With 0 bases removed from V and 10 bases from J, the gap between germline ends came to 6 bases. This CDR3 comprises 12 residues. Germline V CDR1 and CDR2: LNHNV, YYDKDF (reference sequence).